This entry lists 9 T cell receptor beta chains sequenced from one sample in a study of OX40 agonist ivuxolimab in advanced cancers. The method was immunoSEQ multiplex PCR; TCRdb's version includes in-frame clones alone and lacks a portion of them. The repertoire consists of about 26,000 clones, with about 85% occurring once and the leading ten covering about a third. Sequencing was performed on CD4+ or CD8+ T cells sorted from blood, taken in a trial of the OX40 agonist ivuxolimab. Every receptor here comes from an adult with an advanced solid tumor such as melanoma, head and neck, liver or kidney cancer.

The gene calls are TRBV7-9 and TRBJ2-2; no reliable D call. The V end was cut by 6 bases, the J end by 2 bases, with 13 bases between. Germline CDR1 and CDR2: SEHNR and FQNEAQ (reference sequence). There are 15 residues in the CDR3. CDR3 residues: CASRYLQDNTGELFF. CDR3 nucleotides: TGTGCCAGCAGGTATCTTCAGGATAACACCGGGGAGCTGTTTTTT.

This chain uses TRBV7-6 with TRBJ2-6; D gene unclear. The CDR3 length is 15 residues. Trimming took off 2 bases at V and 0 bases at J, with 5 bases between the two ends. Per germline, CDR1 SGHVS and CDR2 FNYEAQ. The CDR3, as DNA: TGTGCCAGCAGCTTATCGATCTCTGGGGCCAACGTCCTGACTTTC. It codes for CASSLSISGANVLTF.

Here the CDR3 reads CASSPASDGYEQYF. In nucleotides, the CDR3 is TGTGCCAGTAGCCCTGCCTCGGACGGCTACGAGCAGTACTTC. This sequence joins TRBV19 and TRBJ2-7; D is unclear. Germline V CDR1 and CDR2: LNHDA, SQIVND (reference sequence). The length of the CDR3 is 14 residues. Deletions cut 6 bases from V and 3 bases from J, with 15 bases between.

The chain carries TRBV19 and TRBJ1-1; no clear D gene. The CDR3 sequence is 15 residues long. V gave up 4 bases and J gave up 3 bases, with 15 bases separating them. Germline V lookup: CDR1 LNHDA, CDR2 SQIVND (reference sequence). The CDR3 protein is CASSRDFSRDTEAFF. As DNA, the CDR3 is TGTGCCAGTAGTAGGGATTTTAGCCGGGACACTGAAGCTTTCTTT.

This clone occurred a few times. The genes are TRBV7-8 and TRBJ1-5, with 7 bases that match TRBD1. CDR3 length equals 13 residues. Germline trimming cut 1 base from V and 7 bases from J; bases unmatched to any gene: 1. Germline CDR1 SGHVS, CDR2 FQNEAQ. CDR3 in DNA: TGTGCCAGCAGCTTAGGAGGGGGCCAGCCCCAGCATTTT. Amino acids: CASSLGGGQPQHF.

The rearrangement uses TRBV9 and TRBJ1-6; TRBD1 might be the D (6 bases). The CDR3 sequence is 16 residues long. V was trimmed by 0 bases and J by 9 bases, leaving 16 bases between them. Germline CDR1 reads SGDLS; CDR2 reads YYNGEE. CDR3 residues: CASSVAGAGLISPLHF. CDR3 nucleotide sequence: TGTGCCAGCAGCGTAGCGGGGGCAGGTTTAATTTCACCCCTCCACTTT.

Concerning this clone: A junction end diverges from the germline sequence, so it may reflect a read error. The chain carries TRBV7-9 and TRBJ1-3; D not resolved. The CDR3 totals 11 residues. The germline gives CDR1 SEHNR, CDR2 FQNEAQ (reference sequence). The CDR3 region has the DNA TGCGCAGGATATACTGGAAACACCATATATTTT. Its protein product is CAGYTGNTIYF.

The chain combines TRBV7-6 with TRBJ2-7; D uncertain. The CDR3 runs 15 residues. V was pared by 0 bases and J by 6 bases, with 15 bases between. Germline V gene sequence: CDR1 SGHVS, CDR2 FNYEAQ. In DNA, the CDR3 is TGTGCCAGCAGCTTAGCAGACTCCTCCCCGGGCGAGCAGTACTTC. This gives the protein CASSLADSSPGEQYF.

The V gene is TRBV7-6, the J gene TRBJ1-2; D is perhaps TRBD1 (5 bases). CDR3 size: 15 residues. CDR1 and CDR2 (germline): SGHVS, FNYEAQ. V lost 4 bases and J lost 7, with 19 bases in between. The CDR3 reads CASSSIYGAGSGYTF. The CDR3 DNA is TGTGCCAGCAGCTCTATATACGGGGCTGGAAGTGGCTACACCTTC.